This entry lists 23 T cell receptor beta chains sequenced from one sample in a study of blood T cell repertoires in COVID-19. Sequencing used immunoSEQ multiplex PCR; TCRdb keeps in-frame clones, though not all of them. The sample has 120,000 to 150,000 clones, around 80% seen once; the top ten hold less than 50%. Sequencing was carried out using peripheral blood. These receptors were collected from a human donor in a cohort sampled during active COVID-19.

The rearrangement links TRBV7-2 to TRBJ2-7, with a possible D match to TRBD2 (5 bases). Trimming stripped 4 bases from V and 5 bases from J, with 9 bases between. Germline V lookup: CDR1 SGHTA, CDR2 FQGNSA. The CDR3 is made up of 12 amino acids. CDR3 nucleotide sequence: TGTGCCAGCAGCTACGAGGGAGACGAGCAGTACTTC. Its translation is CASSYEGDEQYF.

The genes are TRBV5-1 and TRBJ1-2; TRBD1 matches 9 bases. The V and J ends lost 3 bases and 4 bases, in that order; junction bases with no gene match: 4. Germline V CDR1 and CDR2: SGHRS, YFSETQ. The CDR3 consists of 14 residues. The CDR3 sequence: CASSSRQGGYGYTF. In DNA, the CDR3 is TGCGCCAGCAGCTCACGACAGGGGGGCTATGGCTACACCTTC.

The sample holds one count of this clone. The chain employs TRBV18 and TRBJ2-2, with 7 bases lining up with TRBD1. Looked up from germline, CDR1 is KGHSH and CDR2 is LQKENI. The CDR3 extends over 16 amino acids. With V trimmed by 5 bases and J by 1 base, 7 bases remained unmatched. CDR3 region: CASSIGQARNTGELFF. CDR3 DNA sequence: TGTGCCAGCTCAATCGGACAGGCCCGGAACACCGGGGAGCTGTTTTTT.

The chain has TRBV5-5 and TRBJ2-5, with a tentative D call TRBD1 (7 bases). Trimming shortened V by 2 bases and J by 1 base, and 15 bases separated the two germline ends. Germline CDR1 and CDR2: SGHKS and YYEKEE (reference sequence). The CDR3 runs to 16 residues. The CDR3: CASSLSPGGIQETQYF. CDR3 nucleotide sequence: TGTGCCAGCAGCTTAAGCCCAGGGGGGATCCAAGAGACCCAGTACTTC.

The chain combines TRBV28 with TRBJ2-2; 10 bases are a match to TRBD1. Germline-derived CDR1 and CDR2 are MDHEN and SYDVKM. The length of the CDR3 is 16 residues. The V and J ends lost 4 bases and 3 bases, in that order; junction bases with no gene match: 5. The CDR3 is CASSYPGTGDTGELFF. The DNA for the CDR3 is TGTGCCAGCAGTTACCCCGGGACAGGGGACACCGGGGAGCTGTTTTTT.

The chain couples TRBV4-2 to TRBJ2-2, with 9 bases identical to TRBD2. Germline values: CDR1 LGHNA, CDR2 YNFKEQ. CDR3 size: 15 residues. V trimming: 6 bases; J trimming: 7 bases; junction bases outside the gene matches: 9. Here the CDR3 reads CASRSGGPLDGELFF. Written as DNA, the CDR3 is TGTGCCAGCAGAAGCGGGGGGCCCCTCGACGGGGAGCTGTTTTTT.

This clone has just one count. This chain connects TRBV5-5 to TRBJ2-7, with no clear D. The ends were cut back, 5 bases at V and 2 bases at J, with 11 bases in the middle. Germline V gives CDR1 SGHKS, CDR2 YYEKEE (reference sequence). The CDR3 is 13 amino acids. CDR3 coding DNA: TGTGCCAGCAGTTACTCCACCGCCTACGAGCAGTACTTC. Translated, it gives CASSYSTAYEQYF.

This chain links TRBV30 with TRBJ2-3; maybe TRBD2 (7 bases). The CDR3 is 14 residues long. Germline values: CDR1 GTSNPN, CDR2 SVGIG (reference sequence). Trimming cost V 0 bases and J 4 bases, with 11 bases left between them. The CDR3 spells CAWSVGGGADTQYF. Written as DNA, the CDR3 is TGTGCCTGGAGTGTTGGCGGGGGCGCAGATACGCAGTATTTT.

V and J are TRBV27 and TRBJ1-6; 9 bases align to TRBD1. Germline CDR1 is MNHEY and CDR2 is SMNVEV (reference sequence). V lost 7 bases to trimming and J lost 4 bases; unmatched junction nucleotides: 5. The CDR3 loop spans 15 amino acids. The CDR3 is CASTVGQGYNSPLHF. In DNA form, the CDR3 reads TGTGCCAGCACCGTGGGACAGGGTTATAATTCACCCCTCCACTTT.

The gene calls are TRBV5-8 and TRBJ1-4; 10 bases agree with TRBD1. With 5 bases clipped from V and 8 bases from J, the junction kept 12 bases outside the gene matches. The CDR3 is 16 amino acids. Per germline, CDR1 SGHTS and CDR2 YDEGEE. The CDR3: CASRNDRGLEREKLFF. CDR3 in DNA: TGTGCCAGCAGAAACGACAGGGGGCTGGAACGGGAAAAACTGTTTTTT.

In this sample, this clone turned up a few times. The J gene is TRBJ1-1, the V gene TRBV5-6; D possibly corresponds to TRBD1 (6 bases). CDR1 and CDR2 (germline): SGHDT, YYEEEE. The V end lost 2 bases, the J end lost 8 bases, and 10 bases lay between the germline ends. The CDR3 length is 12 residues. In nucleotides, the CDR3 is TGTGCCAGCAGCTTATCAGGGGTGGAAGCTTTCTTT. Protein product: CASSLSGVEAFF.

The chain recombines TRBV28 with TRBJ2-3; 8 positions match TRBD1. CDR3 length equals 16 residues. With V trimmed by 5 bases and J by 2 bases, 9 bases remained unmatched. Germline V gene sequence: CDR1 MDHEN, CDR2 SYDVKM. The CDR3 bases are TGTGCCAGCAGTCCTCCTGGACAGGGCTACACAGATACGCAGTATTTT. Amino acids: CASSPPGQGYTDTQYF.

The chain joins TRBV5-6 to TRBJ2-7; 8 bases map to TRBD1. CDR1 SGHDT and CDR2 YYEEEE come from the germline V gene. The CDR3 contains 14 residues. V was clipped by 2 bases and J by 4 bases; unmatched bases: 5. The CDR3 bases are TGTGCCAGCAGCTTCGCCAGGGGGCGGTACGAGCAGTACTTC. This encodes CASSFARGRYEQYF.

The V and J genes are TRBV5-8 and TRBJ2-1, with 7 positions matching TRBD1. The CDR3 totals 12 residues. Germline CDR1 SGHTS, CDR2 YDEGEE. The J segment lost 6 bases and the V segment lost 6 bases, leaving 3 bases of the junction unmatched. The CDR3 DNA follows: TGTGCCAGCACCAGGGACAGCAATGAGCAGTTCTTC. It is translated as CASTRDSNEQFF.

V usage is TRBV4-1 and J usage is TRBJ1-4; D is uncertain. Germline-derived CDR1 and CDR2 are MGHRA and YSYEKL. The CDR3 is made up of 15 amino acids. The V gene lost 0 bases and the J gene lost 8 bases, with 13 bases spanning the gap. The CDR3 DNA follows: TGCGCCAGCAGCCAAGATGGGTACAGCCTCGAAAAACTGTTTTTT. Translation gives CASSQDGYSLEKLFF.

This clone was found once. The chain couples TRBV7-2 to TRBJ2-5, with D possibly TRBD2 on 5 matching bases. The CDR3 contains 12 residues. V lost 4 bases, J lost 5 bases, and 8 bases lay in between. Germline loops: CDR1 SGHTA, CDR2 FQGNSA. CDR3 protein: CASSSQRETQYF. The CDR3 DNA is TGTGCCAGCAGCTCCCAGCGGGAGACCCAGTACTTC.

CDR3 protein: CSVLSGGTYEQYF. The CDR3, as DNA: TGCAGCGTCCTGAGCGGGGGAACCTACGAGCAGTACTTC. J is TRBJ2-7 and V is TRBV29-1, with TRBD2 matching 8 bases. Per the germline V gene, CDR1 is SQVTM and CDR2 is ANQGSEA. The CDR3 has 13 residues. V shed 6 bases, J shed 2 bases, and the junction held 6 bases outside the gene matches.

The chain has TRBV29-1 and TRBJ1-4; D call uncertain. Germline V gene data show CDR1 as SQVTM and CDR2 as ANQGSEA. V was pared by 0 bases and J by 7 bases, with 12 bases between. This CDR3 is 14 amino acids long. CDR3 residues: CSVEDRGIGEKLFF. In DNA form, the CDR3 reads TGCAGCGTTGAAGATCGAGGAATCGGTGAAAAACTGTTTTTT.

The chain couples TRBV6-5 to TRBJ1-1, with 8 bases matching TRBD1. The CDR3 is 15 residues long. J gave up 4 bases and V 7 bases, and 11 bases lay outside the gene matches. In germline, CDR1 is MNHEY, CDR2 SVGAGI. CDR3 sequence reads: CASNQGARGATEAFF. In DNA form, the CDR3 reads TGTGCCAGCAATCAGGGGGCGAGGGGTGCCACTGAAGCTTTCTTT.

The chain links TRBV7-2 to TRBJ2-2; D might be TRBD1 (5 bases). Trimming cost V 8 bases and J 3 bases, with 10 bases left between them. Per the germline V gene, CDR1 is SGHTA and CDR2 is FQGNSA. The CDR3 extends over 13 amino acids. As DNA, the CDR3 is TGTGCCAGCGGGTCAGGGTACACCGGGGAGCTGTTTTTT. Its protein is CASGSGYTGELFF.

V and J are TRBV4-1 and TRBJ1-3; D unclear. The CDR3 sequence is 18 residues long. Germline V lookup: CDR1 MGHRA, CDR2 YSYEKL. V lost 0 bases, J lost 0 bases, and 15 bases lay in between. This CDR3 reads CASSQDLQGGFSGNTIYF. CDR3 DNA sequence: TGCGCCAGCAGCCAAGACCTCCAAGGAGGTTTCTCTGGAAACACCATATATTTT.

This rearrangement joins TRBV19 to TRBJ2-3; 12 positions match TRBD2. With V trimmed by 2 bases and J by 4 bases, 4 bases remained unmatched. CDR3 length: 16 residues. CDR1 and CDR2 from the germline V gene are LNHDA and SQIVND (reference sequence). The DNA for the CDR3 is TGTGCCAGTAGTATAAGACTAGCGGGGGTAGCAGATACGCAGTATTTT. The encoded protein is CASSIRLAGVADTQYF.

The rearrangement links TRBV6-1 to TRBJ1-5; 8 bases agree with TRBD1. The CDR3 has 16 amino acids. V gave up 1 base and J gave up 5 bases; unmatched junction bases: 7. The V gene's germline CDR1 is MNHNS and CDR2 SASEGT. Here the CDR3 reads CASSEEGQDGYQPQHF. The CDR3 DNA is TGTGCCAGCAGTGAAGAGGGACAGGACGGTTATCAGCCCCAGCATTTT.